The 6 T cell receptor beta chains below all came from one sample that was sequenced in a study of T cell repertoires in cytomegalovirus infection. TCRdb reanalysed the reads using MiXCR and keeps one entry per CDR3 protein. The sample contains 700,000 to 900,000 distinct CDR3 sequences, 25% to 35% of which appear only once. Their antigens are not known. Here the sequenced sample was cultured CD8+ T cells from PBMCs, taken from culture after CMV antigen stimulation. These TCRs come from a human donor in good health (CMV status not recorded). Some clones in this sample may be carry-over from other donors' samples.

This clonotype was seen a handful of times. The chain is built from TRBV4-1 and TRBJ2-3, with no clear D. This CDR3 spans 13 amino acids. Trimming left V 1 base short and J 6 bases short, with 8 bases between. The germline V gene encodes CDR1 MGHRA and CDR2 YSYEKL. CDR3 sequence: CASSQAIRDTQYF. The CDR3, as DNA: TGCGCCAGCAGCCAAGCAATCCGGGATACGCAGTATTTT.

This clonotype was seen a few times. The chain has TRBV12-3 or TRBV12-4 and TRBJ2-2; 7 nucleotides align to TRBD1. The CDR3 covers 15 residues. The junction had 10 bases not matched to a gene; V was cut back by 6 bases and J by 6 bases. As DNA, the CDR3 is TGTGCCAGCAGCCATTCAGACAGGGTCTCCGGGGAGCTGTTTTTT. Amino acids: CASSHSDRVSGELFF.

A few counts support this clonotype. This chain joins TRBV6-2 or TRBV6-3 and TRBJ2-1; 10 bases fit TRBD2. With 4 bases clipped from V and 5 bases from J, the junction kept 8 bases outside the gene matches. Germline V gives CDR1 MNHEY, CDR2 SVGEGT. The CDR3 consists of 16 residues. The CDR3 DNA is TGTGCCAGCAGTTCTGTGGGGGGACTAGCGCACAATGAGCAGTTCTTC. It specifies CASSSVGGLAHNEQFF.

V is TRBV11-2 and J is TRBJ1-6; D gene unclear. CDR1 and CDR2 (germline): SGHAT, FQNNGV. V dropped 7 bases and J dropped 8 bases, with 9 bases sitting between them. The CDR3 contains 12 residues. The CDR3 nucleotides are TGTGCCAGCAACAACCGGTATTCACCCCTCCACTTT. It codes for CASNNRYSPLHF.

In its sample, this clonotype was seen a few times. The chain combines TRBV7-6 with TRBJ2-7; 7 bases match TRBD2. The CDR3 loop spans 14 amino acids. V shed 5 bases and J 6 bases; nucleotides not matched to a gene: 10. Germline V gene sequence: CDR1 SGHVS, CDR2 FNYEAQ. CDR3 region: CASSARGGAVEQYF. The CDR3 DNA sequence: TGTGCCAGCAGCGCTCGCGGGGGAGCGGTCGAGCAGTACTTC. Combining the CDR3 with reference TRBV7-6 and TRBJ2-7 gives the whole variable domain GAGVSQSPRYKVTKRGQDVALRCDPISGHVSLYWYRQALGQGPEFLTYFNYEAQQDKSGLPNDRFSAERPEGSISTLTIQRTEQRDSAMYRCASSARGGAVEQYFGPGTRLTVT.

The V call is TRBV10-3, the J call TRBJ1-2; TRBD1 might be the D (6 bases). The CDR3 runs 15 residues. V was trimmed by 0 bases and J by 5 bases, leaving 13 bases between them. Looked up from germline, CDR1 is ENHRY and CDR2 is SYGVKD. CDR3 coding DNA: TGTGCCATCAGTGAGTCTGGGGGGCATGGGTATGGCTACACCTTC. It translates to CAISESGGHGYGYTF.